The 12 T cell receptor beta chains below come from one sample, sequenced in a study of cytomegalovirus exposure and HLA in healthy donors. The PCR employed 60 Vbeta primers together with 13 Jbeta primers. The protocol was immunoSEQ multiplex PCR, while the TCRdb copy is restricted to in-frame clones and leaves out a portion. The table includes 130,000 to 150,000 clones, around three quarters detected once. Material: PBMCs. These receptors all come from a man between 35 and 55 years old in good health and CMV-seropositive.

The chain recombines TRBV5-1 with TRBJ1-1, with D perhaps matching TRBD1 (6 bases). Germline values: CDR1 SGHRS, CDR2 YFSETQ. The length of the CDR3 is 15 residues. Trimming left V 0 bases short and J 4 bases short, with 13 bases between. The CDR3 is CASSLVGRGRTEAFF. CDR3 coding DNA: TGCGCCAGCAGCTTGGTGGGCAGGGGTCGCACTGAAGCTTTCTTT.

The J gene is TRBJ1-3, the V gene TRBV7-8, with 8 bases matching TRBD1. The CDR3 spans 16 residues. Germline V gene lookup returns CDR1 SGHVS and CDR2 FQNEAQ. After removal of 5 bases from V and 2 bases from J, the junction contained 8 bases not matched to a gene. CDR3 DNA: TGTGCCAGCAGCCCCCGGACAGGGAATACTGGAAACACCATATATTTT. Translated, it gives CASSPRTGNTGNTIYF.

V and J are TRBV4-2 and TRBJ2-5; TRBD2 is a possible D gene (7 bases). CDR1 is LGHNA and CDR2 is YNFKEQ in the germline V gene. The CDR3 covers 16 residues. With 0 bases removed from V and 2 bases from J, the gap between germline ends came to 13 bases. DNA of the CDR3: TGTGCCAGCAGCCAAGACCGGGGGCGGGGGCAAGAGACCCAGTACTTC. Encoded protein: CASSQDRGRGQETQYF.

The chain couples TRBV6-5 to TRBJ1-4; TRBD1 matches at 8 bases. The CDR3 is 14 amino acids. Trimming cost V 7 bases and J 6 bases; bases outside gene matches: 7. Germline V gene lookup returns CDR1 MNHEY and CDR2 SVGAGI. CDR3 bases: TGTGCCAGCAACCCAGGGGGCAGAGATGAAAAACTGTTTTTT. As protein: CASNPGGRDEKLFF.

The chain couples TRBV5-4 to TRBJ2-3; 15 nucleotides align to TRBD2. Germline V gene data show CDR1 as SGHNT and CDR2 as YYREEE (reference sequence). V was pared by 4 bases and J by 2 bases, with 5 bases of the junction left unmatched. The CDR3 spans 17 residues. CDR3 sequence: CASSMGLAGGYTDTQYF. The CDR3 bases are TGTGCCAGCAGCATGGGACTAGCGGGAGGATACACAGATACGCAGTATTTT.

CDR3 sequence reads: CASSPNGLAQETQYF. DNA of the CDR3: TGTGCCAGCAGTCCGAATGGACTAGCCCAAGAGACCCAGTACTTC. The chain links TRBV6-5 to TRBJ2-5; the match to TRBD2 covers 8 bases. CDR1 and CDR2 from the germline V gene are MNHEY and SVGAGI. This CDR3 is built from 15 residues. V lost 5 bases to trimming and J lost 1 base; unmatched junction nucleotides: 6.

The chain joins TRBV5-6 to TRBJ2-2; 9 bases agree with TRBD1. The trim removed 5 bases at V and 3 bases at J, leaving 5 bases unmatched. Germline assignment: CDR1 SGHDT and CDR2 YYEEEE. This CDR3 has 15 residues. CDR3 DNA: TGTGCCAGCAGGGACAGGGGACTGCACACCGGGGAGCTGTTTTTT. This encodes CASRDRGLHTGELFF.

The rearrangement uses TRBV2 and TRBJ1-2; the D gene is possibly TRBD1 (5 bases). This CDR3 is built from 14 residues. Germline CDR1 and CDR2: SNHLY and FYNNEI. Trimming removed 3 bases at V and 8 bases at J, with 16 bases between. CDR3 sequence reads: CASSDMTVWGGYTF. CDR3 in DNA: TGTGCCAGCAGTGATATGACCGTCTGGGGCGGCTACACCTTC. The entire variable domain, with the rest obtained from reference TRBV2 and TRBJ1-2, is as follows: EPEVTQTPSHQVTQMGQEVILRCVPISNHLYFYWYRQILGQKVEFLVSFYNNEISEKSEIFDDQFSVERPDGSNFTLKIRSTKLEDSAMYFCASSDMTVWGGYTFGSGTRLTVV.

The V call is TRBV10-3, the J call TRBJ1-6; perhaps TRBD1 as D (6 bases). CDR3 length: 15 residues. The V gene lost 3 bases and the J gene lost 6 bases, with 12 bases spanning the gap. Germline CDR1 is ENHRY and CDR2 is SYGVKD. The CDR3 nucleotides are TGTGCCATCAGTGATGGGGGGGCGATTAATTCACCCCTCCACTTT. Encoded protein: CAISDGGAINSPLHF.

V usage is TRBV5-6 and J usage is TRBJ1-4, with TRBD1 matching 7 bases. The CDR3 has 15 residues. The germline gives CDR1 SGHDT, CDR2 YYEEEE. Trimming took 4 bases from V and 10 from J; bases not matched to a gene: 13. CDR3 nucleotides: TGTGCCAGCAGCCTAGGGGGCAGCGAGGGGGGAAAACTGTTTTTT. It yields the protein CASSLGGSEGGKLFF.

The chain links TRBV7-9 to TRBJ2-7; no reliable D call. This CDR3 is built from 12 residues. The V end was cut by 4 bases, the J end by 6 bases, with 10 bases between. The germline gives CDR1 SEHNR, CDR2 FQNEAQ (reference sequence). CDR3 coding DNA: TGTGCCAGCAGCTATTTCTTGGCCGAGCAGTACTTC. This gives the protein CASSYFLAEQYF.

In this sample, this clone turned up once. J is TRBJ2-2 and V is TRBV14; D remains ambiguous. The CDR3 spans 14 residues. V lost 1 base and J 5 bases, leaving 8 bases between the germline ends. The germline V gene encodes CDR1 SGHDN and CDR2 FVKESK. DNA for the CDR3: TGTGCCAGCAGCCAAGGTAGAGGAACCGGGGAGCTGTTTTTT. It specifies CASSQGRGTGELFF.